This T cell receptor beta chain is drawn from a study of early T cells in non-severe SARS-CoV-2 infection. This clonotype occurred many times. Germline V gene data show CDR1 as MDHEN and CDR2 as SYDVKM. This CDR3 is 14 amino acids long. V dropped 3 bases and J dropped 1 base, with 6 bases sitting between them. Individual cDNA molecules carried attached unique molecular identifiers. In TCRdb, the 5' RACE reads were re-called with MiXCR into one record per CDR3 protein. Of 20,000 to 25,000 distinct CDR3 sequences listed, approximately 5% are singletons. The source of this sequence is an adult who was a healthcare worker with PCR-confirmed SARS-CoV-2 infection or an uninfected control (not recorded which). The chain uses TRBV28 and TRBJ2-2; the D gene is possibly TRBD2 (6 bases). Sequenced input: whole blood. This chain's CDR3 is CASSFGGNTGELFF. Here the CDR3 DNA reads TGTGCCAGCAGTTTCGGGGGGAACACCGGGGAGCTGTTTTTT.